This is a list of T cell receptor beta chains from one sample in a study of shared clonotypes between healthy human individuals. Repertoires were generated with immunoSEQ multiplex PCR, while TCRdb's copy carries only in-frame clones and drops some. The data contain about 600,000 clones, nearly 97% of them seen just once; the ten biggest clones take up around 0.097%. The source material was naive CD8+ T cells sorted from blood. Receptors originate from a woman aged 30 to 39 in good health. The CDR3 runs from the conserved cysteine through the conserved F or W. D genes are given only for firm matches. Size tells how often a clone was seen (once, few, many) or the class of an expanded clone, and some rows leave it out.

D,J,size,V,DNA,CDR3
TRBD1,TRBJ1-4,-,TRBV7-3,TGTGCCAGCAGCGCTACAGGGGGCGCGGGTGAAAAACTGTTTTTT,CASSATGGAGEKLFF
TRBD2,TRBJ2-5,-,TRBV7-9,TGTGCCAGCAGCTTACAACTAGCGGAAGAGACCCAGTACTTC,CASSLQLAEETQYF
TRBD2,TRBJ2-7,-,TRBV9,TGTGCCAGCAGCGTAGGACTAGCGGGCGGCTACGAGCAGTACTTC,CASSVGLAGGYEQYF
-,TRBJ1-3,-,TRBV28,TGTGCCAGCAGTCTCTTTTTCGGACCTCCGACGGGAAACACCATATATTTT,CASSLFFGPPTGNTIYF
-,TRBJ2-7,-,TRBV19,TGTGCCAGTAGTATTTGGACCGGTAGCTCCTACGAGCAGTACTTC,CASSIWTGSSYEQYF
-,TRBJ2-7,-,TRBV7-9,TGTGCCAGCAGCTTATCTAGTAGGTACGAGCAGTACTTC,CASSLSSRYEQYF
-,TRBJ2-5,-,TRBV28,TGTGCCAGCAGCCCTACTAGGTTGGAGACCCAGTACTTC,CASSPTRLETQYF
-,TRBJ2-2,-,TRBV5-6,TGTGCCAGCAGCTTGGGAGGCCTAGCGAAAGCCGGGGAGCTGTTTTTT,CASSLGGLAKAGELFF
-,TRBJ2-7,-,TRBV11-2,TGTGCCAGCAGCTTAGGAACGGGAGTGAGGACCTACGAGCAGTACTTC,CASSLGTGVRTYEQYF
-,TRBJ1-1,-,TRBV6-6,TGTGCCAGCAGTTACTCCCGGAACACTGAAGCTTTCTTT,CASSYSRNTEAFF
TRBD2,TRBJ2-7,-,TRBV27,TGTGCCAGCAGTCCCATTCTAGCGGGAGGACTCTACGAGCAGTACTTC,CASSPILAGGLYEQYF
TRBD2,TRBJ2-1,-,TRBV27,TGTGCCAGCAGTTACCCCCCGGGGGGTTCCTACAATGAGCAGTTCTTC,CASSYPPGGSYNEQFF
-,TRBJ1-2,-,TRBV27,TGTGCCAGCAGTTCGGGAGGTGGTTACGGCTACACCTTC,CASSSGGGYGYTF
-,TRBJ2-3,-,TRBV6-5,TGTGCCAGCAGTTACACAGAGAAGGGAGATACGCAGTATTTT,CASSYTEKGDTQYF
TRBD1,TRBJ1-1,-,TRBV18,TGTGCCAGCTCACCACCGGGACAGGGGGACACTGAAGCTTTCTTT,CASSPPGQGDTEAFF
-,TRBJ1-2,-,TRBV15,TGTGCCACCAGCAGAGTTAAGGGACTCTATGGCTACACCTTC,CATSRVKGLYGYTF
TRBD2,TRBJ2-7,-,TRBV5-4,TGTGCCAGCAGCCCTGGACTAGCTTTATCCCCAAGCTCCTACGAGCAGTACTTC,CASSPGLALSPSSYEQYF
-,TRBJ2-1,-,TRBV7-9,TGTGCCAGCAGTCCGACAGGTGCCGACTACAATGAGCAGTTCTTC,CASSPTGADYNEQFF
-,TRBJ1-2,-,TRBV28,TGTGCCAGCAGTGTGGGACGGGTCTATGGCTACACCTTC,CASSVGRVYGYTF
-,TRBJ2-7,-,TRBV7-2,TGTGCCAGCAGCTCGACCCCCTCCTACGAGCAGTACTTC,CASSSTPSYEQYF
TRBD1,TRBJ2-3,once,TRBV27,TGTGCCAGCACGACAGGGGAGTTTGCAGATACGCAGTATTTT,CASTTGEFADTQYF
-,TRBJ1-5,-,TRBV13,TGTGCCAGCAGTCCTACTAGCAATCAGCCCCAGCATTTT,CASSPTSNQPQHF
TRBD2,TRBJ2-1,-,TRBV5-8,TGTGCCAGCAGCTCCCTATCTACAAGCGGGAGATCCTACAATGAGCAGTTCTTC,CASSSLSTSGRSYNEQFF
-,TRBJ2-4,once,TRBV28,TGTGCCAGCAGTTTAATGGCAGGCAAAAACATTCAGTACTTC,CASSLMAGKNIQYF
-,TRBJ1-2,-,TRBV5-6,TGTGCCAGCAGCTGGATGGACGGCGGCTATGGCTACACCTTC,CASSWMDGGYGYTF
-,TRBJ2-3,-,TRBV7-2,TGTGCCAGCAGCTTAGTCCTGGGCGCGGGAACCACAGATACGCAGTATTTT,CASSLVLGAGTTDTQYF
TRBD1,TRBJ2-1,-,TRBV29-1,TGCAGCGTTGAAGGCGAGGGACAGGGAACCTACAATGAGCAGTTCTTC,CSVEGEGQGTYNEQFF
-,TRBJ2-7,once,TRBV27,TGTGCCAGCAGCGGGACCCCGGGAGAGCAGTACTTC,CASSGTPGEQYF
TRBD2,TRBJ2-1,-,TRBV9,TGTGCCAGCAGCGTAGATTTGGGACTAGCCTATGAGCAGTTCTTC,CASSVDLGLAYEQFF
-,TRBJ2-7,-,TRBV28,TGTGCCAGCAGCCACATCTACGAGCAGTACTTC,CASSHIYEQYF
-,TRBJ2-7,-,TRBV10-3,TGTGCCATCAGTGAGCCCCAAGGTGAGCAGTACTTC,CAISEPQGEQYF
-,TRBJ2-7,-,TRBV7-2,TGTGCCAGCAGCCCAAACCAGGGTCCCGACGAGCAGTACTTC,CASSPNQGPDEQYF
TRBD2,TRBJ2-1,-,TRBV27,TGTGCCAGCACCTACCGGGCTAGCGGGAGAGGTGAGCAGTTCTTC,CASTYRASGRGEQFF
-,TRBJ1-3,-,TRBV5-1,TGCGCCAGCAGCTTTTTATATAGCAGGCCTTCTGGAAACACCATATATTTT,CASSFLYSRPSGNTIYF
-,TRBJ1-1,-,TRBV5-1,TGCGCCAGCAGCTCCCGGCGCGAGGGAACGAACACTGAAGCTTTCTTT,CASSSRREGTNTEAFF
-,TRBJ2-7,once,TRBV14,TGTGCCAGCAGCCAAGACGGTTCCGTCTACGAGCAGTACTTC,CASSQDGSVYEQYF
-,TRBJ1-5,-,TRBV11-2,TGTGCCAGCAGCTTAGCTGGGGATAGCAATCAGCCCCAGCATTTT,CASSLAGDSNQPQHF
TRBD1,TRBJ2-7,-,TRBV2,TGTGCCAGCAGCCAGACAGGGGATTCCTACGAGCAGTACTTC,CASSQTGDSYEQYF
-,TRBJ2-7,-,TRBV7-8,TGTGCCAGCAGCTTAGCGCCCTCAACCTACGAGCAGTACTTC,CASSLAPSTYEQYF
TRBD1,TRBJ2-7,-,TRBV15,TGTGCCACCAGCAGAGATCGGGGGACAGGGGAGCAGTACTTC,CATSRDRGTGEQYF
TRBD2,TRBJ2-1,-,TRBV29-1,TGCAGCGTTGAATGGGGAGGGACTAGCGGGAGGGCGTCCTACAATGAGCAGTTCTTC,CSVEWGGTSGRASYNEQFF
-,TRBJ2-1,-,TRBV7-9,TGTGCCAGCAGCTTTGGAGTGGGGGCGTACAATGAGCAGTTCTTC,CASSFGVGAYNEQFF
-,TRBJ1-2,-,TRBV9,TGTGCCAGCAGCGCTCTCCGGGAGCTACCTTATGGCTACACCTTC,CASSALRELPYGYTF
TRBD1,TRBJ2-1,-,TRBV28,TGTGCCAGCACCCCGATGCAGGGGGTGAAGTACAATGAGCAGTTCTTC,CASTPMQGVKYNEQFF
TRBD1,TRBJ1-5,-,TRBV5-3,TGTGCCAGAAGCACCGACAGGACAGGGCTCGAACAGCCCCAGCATTTT,CARSTDRTGLEQPQHF
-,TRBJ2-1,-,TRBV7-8,TGTGCCAGCAGCTTATTCGAAACCCACATCTCCTACAATGAGCAGTTCTTC,CASSLFETHISYNEQFF
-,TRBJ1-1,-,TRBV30,TGTGCCTGGAGTTATGGGGGAGGGACTGAAGCTTTCTTT,CAWSYGGGTEAFF
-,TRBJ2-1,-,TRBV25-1,TGTGCCAGCGCGGACCAGAACTTTAGGCACAATGAGCAGTTCTTC,CASADQNFRHNEQFF
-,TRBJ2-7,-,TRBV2,TGTGCCAGCAGTGCTGGGGTGACCTACGAGCAGTACTTC,CASSAGVTYEQYF
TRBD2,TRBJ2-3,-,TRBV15,TGTGCCACCAGCGGGGGACTAGCGGGACCTTCTAGCACAGATACGCAGTATTTT,CATSGGLAGPSSTDTQYF